The T cell receptor beta chain under discussion was sequenced for a study of shared T cell receptors in the human thymus. Clones were sequenced by immunoSEQ multiplex PCR, and TCRdb holds only the in-frame ones, with some missing. Of 650,000 to 950,000 clones in the sample, 70% to 90% were seen once. This CDR3 has 16 residues. The germline gives CDR1 SGHTA, CDR2 FQGNSA. V was clipped by 1 base and J by 6 bases; unmatched bases: 11. The same sample was also studied in work on human thymus T cells.

This TCR came from a girl less than two years old with a congenital heart defect. Sequenced input: thymocytes. The chain has TRBV7-2 and TRBJ1-2; 7 positions match TRBD1. The CDR3 DNA sequence: TGTGCCAGCAGCTTAGTCGGGCTGGGGCAGGGGGATGGCTACACCTTC. Translated, it gives CASSLVGLGQGDGYTF. Supplemented by reference TRBV7-2 and TRBJ1-2, the full variable domain reads GAGVSQSPSNKVTEKGKDVELRCDPISGHTALYWYRQSLGQGLEFLIYFQGNSAPDKSGLPSDRFSAERTGGSVSTLTIQRTQQEDSAVYLCASSLVGLGQGDGYTFGSGTRLTVV.